This paragraph reports one TCR beta chain. Its antigen remains unidentified. Systemic immunosuppression or a history of autoimmune disease excluded patients. The data were taken from a study of OX40 agonist ivuxolimab in advanced cancers. Study conclusions and caveats: CD4+ and CD8+ blood T cells expanded clonally by week 6 at 0.1 to 3.0 mg/kg.

Clones were sequenced by immunoSEQ multiplex PCR, and TCRdb holds only the in-frame ones, with some missing. The sample consists of roughly 63,000 clones, around 86% of them appearing once. Trimming left V 5 bases short and J 5 bases short, with 15 bases between. This CDR3 is built from 15 residues. Germline values: CDR1 MNHEY, CDR2 SVGAGI. The clonotype was recovered from an adult with an advanced solid tumor such as melanoma, head and neck, liver or kidney cancer. This material consisted of CD4+ or CD8+ T cells sorted from blood, taken in a trial of the OX40 agonist ivuxolimab. The gene calls are TRBV6-5 and TRBJ2-2, with a weak D call TRBD2 (6 bases). In DNA form, the CDR3 reads TGTGCCAGCAGTCGGGACTTGAAAGGGACCGGGGAGCTGTTTTTT. Residues: CASSRDLKGTGELFF.